Below are 21 T cell receptor beta chains sequenced from a single sample in a study of T cell responses to AZD1222 COVID-19 vaccine. The table came from immunoSEQ multiplex PCR; TCRdb's copy has only in-frame clones and leaves some out. Among over 100,000 clones, 90% to 95% were seen once, and the ten largest hold about 1.5%. Source: peripheral blood, taken on day 0 of AZD1222 vaccination. The receptors come from an adult in good health.

In DNA form, the CDR3 reads TGTGCCAGTACTCCGAGGTTACGGGGCGCCAACACAGATACGCAGTATTTT. Translated: CASTPRLRGANTDTQYF. This rearrangement joins TRBV19 to TRBJ2-3; tentatively, D is TRBD1 or TRBD2 (5 bases each). Germline CDR1 LNHDA, CDR2 SQIVND (reference sequence). This CDR3 is 17 amino acids long. With 7 bases removed from V and 2 bases from J, the gap between germline ends came to 22 bases.

The J gene is TRBJ2-3, the V gene TRBV7-8, with 9 nucleotides matching TRBD2. Germline CDR1 SGHVS, CDR2 FQNEAQ. The CDR3 consists of 18 residues. V dropped 0 bases and J dropped 5; count of bases not matched to a gene: 12. CDR3 DNA sequence: TGTGCCAGCAGCTTAGCTTATGGAGGCGGGAGGGGGGAAGATACGCAGTATTTT. This encodes CASSLAYGGGRGEDTQYF. The full variable domain, with the rest looked up from reference TRBV7-8 and TRBJ2-3, is GAGVSQSPRYKVAKRGQDVALRCDPISGHVSLFWYQQALGQGPEFLTYFQNEAQLDKSGLPSDRFFAERPEGSVSTLKIQRTQQEDSAVYLCASSLAYGGGRGEDTQYFGPGTRLTVL.

This clone was detected once. The rearrangement joins TRBV3-1 (or the pseudogene TRBV3-2) to TRBJ2-7; D is uncertain. Germline V CDR1 and CDR2: LGHDT, YNNKEL (reference sequence). V was clipped by 4 bases and J by 4 bases, with 8 bases between them. The CDR3 is made up of 12 amino acids. The CDR3: CASSLSEYEQYF. The CDR3 coding sequence is TGTGCCAGCAGCCTATCAGAGTACGAGCAGTACTTC.

V is TRBV5-1 and J is TRBJ2-7; D possibly corresponds to TRBD2 (6 bases). This CDR3 region has 15 residues. V was shortened by 1 base and J by 2 bases, with 13 bases between the two germline ends. CDR1 is SGHRS and CDR2 is YFSETQ in the germline V gene. The CDR3 DNA follows: TGCGCCAGCAGCTTGTCAGGCGGGATTGCCTACGAGCAGTACTTC. It yields the protein CASSLSGGIAYEQYF. Full variable domain (missing parts from reference TRBV5-1 and TRBJ2-7): KAGVTQTPRYLIKTRGQQVTLSCSPISGHRSVSWYQQTPGQGLQFLFEYFSETQRNKGNFPGRFSGRQFSNSRSEMNVSTLELGDSALYLCASSLSGGIAYEQYFGPGTRLTVT.

J is TRBJ2-6 and V is TRBV4-3; 8 nucleotides match TRBD2. CDR3 length: 18 amino acids. V shed 0 bases, J shed 0 bases, and the junction held 4 bases outside the gene matches. Germline loops: CDR1 LGHNA, CDR2 YSLEER. The CDR3 bases are TGCGCCAGCAGCCAAGACCCCGGGGGGGGCTCTGGGGCCAACGTCCTGACTTTC. Translated: CASSQDPGGGSGANVLTF.

V usage is TRBV5-4 and J usage is TRBJ1-4; 7 nucleotides line up with TRBD1. Losses at the gene ends were 4 bases for V and 1 base for J; bases not matched to a gene: 4. Germline-derived CDR1 and CDR2 are SGHNT and YYREEE (reference sequence). CDR3 length: 15 amino acids. CDR3 bases: TGTGCCAGCAGCCTGGGACAGCAAACTAATGAAAAACTGTTTTTT. Protein product: CASSLGQQTNEKLFF.

The chain has TRBV19 and TRBJ2-1, with 7 bases that match TRBD2. Germline V gene data show CDR1 as LNHDA and CDR2 as SQIVND (reference sequence). CDR3 length: 15 amino acids. J lost 2 bases, V lost 4 bases, and 5 bases had no gene match. CDR3 in DNA: TGTGCCAGTAGTAGAGGTGCGGGAGCCTACAATGAGCAGTTCTTC. Translating it yields CASSRGAGAYNEQFF.

This chain links TRBV5-1 with TRBJ2-7; 8 nucleotides align to TRBD1. The germline V gene has CDR1 SGHRS and CDR2 YFSETQ. The V and J ends lost 0 bases and 0 bases, in that order; junction bases with no gene match: 8. This CDR3 is built from 17 residues. The CDR3 DNA reads as TGCGCCAGCAGCTTGGCCGCCCGGGACAGGTACTCCTACGAGCAGTACTTC. Amino acids: CASSLAARDRYSYEQYF.

This clone was counted between two and nine times. CDR3 amino acids: CASSYRTGTGSYEQYF. CDR3 DNA sequence: TGTGCCAGCAGTTACCGAACCGGGACAGGGTCCTACGAGCAGTACTTC. The chain combines TRBV6-2 or TRBV6-3 with TRBJ2-7; 9 bases fit TRBD1. Trimming removed 2 bases from V and 1 base from J; junction bases left unmatched: 6. CDR1 and CDR2 (germline): MNHEY, SVGEGT. The CDR3 length is 16 residues.

CDR3: CASSPPDRTDQPQHF. For the CDR3, the DNA is TGTGCCAGCTCACCACCCGACAGGACCGATCAGCCCCAGCATTTT. The V gene is TRBV18, the J gene TRBJ1-5; D is perhaps TRBD1 (6 bases). The V and J ends lost 0 bases and 5 bases respectively, with 11 bases between them. Germline-derived CDR1 and CDR2 are KGHSH and LQKENI. The CDR3 loop spans 15 amino acids.

This chain uses TRBV6-5 with TRBJ1-3; D is uncertain. Looked up from germline, CDR1 is MNHEY and CDR2 is SVGAGI. Trimming took off 4 bases at V and 0 bases at J, with 10 bases between the two ends. CDR3 length: 15 residues. Written as DNA, the CDR3 is TGTGCCAGCAGTTTAAGAACGAACTCTGGAAACACCATATATTTT. This translates into CASSLRTNSGNTIYF.

This rearrangement joins TRBV7-2 to TRBJ1-2; 8 bases are shared with TRBD1. Germline CDR1 reads SGHTA; CDR2 reads FQGNSA. The CDR3 consists of 14 residues. The junction had 7 bases not matched to a gene; V was cut back by 5 bases and J by 5 bases. The CDR3 reads CASSPPDRAYGYTF. The DNA of the CDR3 is TGTGCCAGCAGCCCGCCGGACAGGGCGTATGGCTACACCTTC. Combining the CDR3 with reference TRBV7-2 and TRBJ1-2 gives the whole variable domain GAGVSQSPSNKVTEKGKDVELRCDPISGHTALYWYRQSLGQGLEFLIYFQGNSAPDKSGLPSDRFSAERTGGSVSTLTIQRTQQEDSAVYLCASSPPDRAYGYTFGSGTRLTVV.

V usage is TRBV9 and J usage is TRBJ1-2, with D uncertain. Trimming stripped 0 bases from V and 5 bases from J, with 5 bases between. Germline CDR1 reads SGDLS; CDR2 reads YYNGEE. The CDR3 covers 12 residues. For the CDR3, the DNA is TGTGCCAGCAGCGTAGGAGGGTATGGCTACACCTTC. Encoded protein: CASSVGGYGYTF.

This chain uses TRBV5-4 with TRBJ2-7; D may be TRBD2 (6 bases). V was trimmed by 1 base and J by 2 bases, leaving 13 bases between them. The CDR3 sequence is 15 residues long. CDR1 is SGHNT, CDR2 YYREEE, per germline (reference sequence). CDR3 DNA sequence: TGTGCCAGCAGCTTGCCAGGAGGGACTCCCTACGAGCAGTACTTC. Translation gives CASSLPGGTPYEQYF.

The chain employs TRBV4-1 and TRBJ1-4, with a tentative D call TRBD1 (6 bases). CDR3 size: 16 residues. Germline V CDR1 and CDR2: MGHRA, YSYEKL. Trimming shortened V by 0 bases and J by 14 bases, and 22 bases separated the two germline ends. This CDR3 is CASSQDAVQGGGNLFF. CDR3 nucleotide sequence: TGCGCCAGCAGCCAAGATGCCGTCCAGGGAGGGGGGAACCTGTTTTTT.

The chain carries TRBV12-5 and TRBJ1-1; D gene ambiguous. V lost 2 bases to trimming and J lost 2 bases, with 9 bases between them. CDR3 size: 14 residues. Germline assignment: CDR1 LGHNT and CDR2 FRNRAP. CDR3 loop: CASGLYRGNTEAFF. CDR3 DNA sequence: TGTGCTAGTGGTTTGTACCGAGGAAACACTGAAGCTTTCTTT.

This CDR3 reads CASWGSGRAETQYF. The CDR3, as DNA: TGTGCCAGCTGGGGTAGCGGAAGGGCAGAGACCCAGTACTTC. This chain uses TRBV3-1 (or the pseudogene TRBV3-2) with TRBJ2-5, with D possibly being TRBD2 (6 bases). Germline loops: CDR1 LGHDT, CDR2 YNNKEL (reference sequence). The CDR3 extends over 14 amino acids. V was pared by 8 bases and J by 4 bases, with 17 bases between.

The V gene is TRBV14, the J gene TRBJ1-2; 8 nucleotides match TRBD1. The germline V gene has CDR1 SGHDN and CDR2 FVKESK. The CDR3 is made up of 15 amino acids. With V trimmed by 1 base and J by 5 bases, 6 bases remained unmatched. The CDR3 protein is CASSQVPGTGYGYTF. CDR3 nucleotide sequence: TGTGCCAGCAGCCAAGTCCCCGGGACAGGTTATGGCTACACCTTC.

The rearrangement uses TRBV5-6 and TRBJ2-5, with TRBD1 matching 7 bases. The ends lost 3 bases at V and 3 bases at J; junction bases unmatched: 11. The CDR3 spans 16 residues. Germline CDR1 and CDR2: SGHDT and YYEEEE. The CDR3 nucleotides are TGTGCCAGCAGCTCCGGGGACAGCCAATTCAAAGAGACCCAGTACTTC. Amino acid sequence: CASSSGDSQFKETQYF.

This chain links TRBV9 with TRBJ2-3; TRBD2 aligns across 12 bases. The CDR3 is 15 amino acids. Germline CDR1 and CDR2: SGDLS and YYNGEE. V lost 0 bases, J lost 7 bases, and 3 bases stayed unmatched. The CDR3 region is CASSVETSGRNTQYF. Here the CDR3 DNA reads TGTGCCAGCAGCGTAGAGACTAGCGGGAGAAATACGCAGTATTTT.

The genes are TRBV12-5 and TRBJ1-5; tentatively, D is TRBD1 (6 bases). The germline gives CDR1 LGHNT, CDR2 FRNRAP. The CDR3 loop spans 14 amino acids. V was clipped by 6 bases and J by 10 bases, with 19 bases between them. The CDR3 sequence: CASGLQRDNSPQHF. CDR3 nucleotide sequence: TGTGCTAGTGGCCTACAGCGGGACAACTCTCCCCAGCATTTT.